The clone carrying this TCR beta chain was counted between two and nine times. Its specificity is not known. Expressed TCRB transcripts got sequenced, as all isolated RNA was reverse transcribed. Only in-frame clones appear in the TCRdb table, and some are missing; sequencing was by immunoSEQ multiplex PCR. The sample contains a few hundred thousand clones, around 12% of which appear only once. The CDR3 length is 16 residues. With V trimmed by 4 bases and J by 9 bases, 15 bases remained unmatched. CDR1 SGHRS and CDR2 YFSETQ come from the germline V gene. The data are from a study of beta chain features in type 1 diabetes. Overall study results and limits: A definitive answer on HLA type influencing TCRB rearrangement was not reached here. For cells with high TCR expression, cDNA sequencing could yield over-representation.

V and J are TRBV5-1 and TRBJ2-3; 9 bases are shared with TRBD1. This clonotype was sampled from a man aged 18-30 years in good health. The specimen sequenced was naive CD4+ T cells from blood. Here the CDR3 DNA reads TGCGCCAGCAGCCCTGGGGGCCTACAGGGGGCGCAGACGCAGTATTTT. Amino acids: CASSPGGLQGAQTQYF.